This T cell receptor (beta chain) originates from a study of vaccination and CD4 T cells after COVID-19. Study in general: Post-vaccine sampling followed dose two by a median 72 days (range 14 to 241).

In regard to this clonotype: What it binds is unknown.

CDR1 is MNHEY, CDR2 SMNVEV, per germline (reference sequence). Trimming took off 2 bases at V and 4 bases at J, with 14 bases between the two ends. The CDR3 is 15 residues long. Sample treatment: roughly 10-day PBMC culture with coronavirus spike peptide pools or control peptides (ViraFEST assay). Oncomine TCR Beta short-read sequencing was applied to DNA from cultured CD4+ T cells. TCRdb re-analysed the PCR reads in MiXCR, keeping a single row per CDR3 protein. The sample has about 15,000 distinct CDR3 sequences, about three fifths seen once; the top ten hold around 6.2%. V usage is TRBV27 and J usage is TRBJ1-2; TRBD1 is a possible D gene (5 bases). Material: CD4+ T cells from blood, cultured in vitro. The TCR comes from a human donor who had recovered from COVID-19. The CDR3 DNA reads as TGTGCCAGCAGTTTAAGGGCAGGGAGTAGCTATGGCTACACCTTC. Residues: CASSLRAGSSYGYTF.